This T cell receptor (beta chain) is from a study of response to subunit inactivated influenza vaccine. Study findings and constraints: There was a suggestion from the authors that each seasonal influenza vaccination recruits few new T cells.

There are a few counts of this clonotype. No antigen is known for it. Via MiXCR, TCRdb re-called the RT-PCR reads, giving one row per CDR3 protein. Here the sample spans just over 300,000 distinct CDR3 sequences, 20% to 25% being singletons. Germline V gives CDR1 SGHKS, CDR2 YYEKEE (reference sequence). The CDR3 loop spans 16 amino acids. V was pared by 0 bases and J by 5 bases, with 8 bases of the junction left unmatched. V is TRBV5-5 and J is TRBJ2-4, with TRBD2 identical over 7 bases. This specimen was PBMCs from blood, taken about 19 months after vaccination. This TCR derives from a man aged 50 to 69 who received an inactivated influenza vaccine. Here the CDR3 DNA reads TGTGCCAGCAGCTTGGGTGCGGGGGTAACCCAAAACATTCAGTACTTC. This translates into CASSLGAGVTQNIQYF.